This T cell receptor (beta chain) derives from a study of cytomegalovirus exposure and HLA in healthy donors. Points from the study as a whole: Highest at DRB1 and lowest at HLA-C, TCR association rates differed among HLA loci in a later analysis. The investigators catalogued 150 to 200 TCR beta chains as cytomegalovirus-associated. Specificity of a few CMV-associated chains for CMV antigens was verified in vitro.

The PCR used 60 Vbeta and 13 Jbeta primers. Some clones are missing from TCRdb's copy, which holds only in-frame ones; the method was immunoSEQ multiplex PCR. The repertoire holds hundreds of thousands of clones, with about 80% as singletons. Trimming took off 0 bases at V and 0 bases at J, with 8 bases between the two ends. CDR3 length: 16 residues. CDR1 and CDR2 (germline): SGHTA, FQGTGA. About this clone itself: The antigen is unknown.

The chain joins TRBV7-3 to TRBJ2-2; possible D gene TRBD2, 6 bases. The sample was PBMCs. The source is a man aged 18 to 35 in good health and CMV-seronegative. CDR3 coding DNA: TGTGCCAGCAGCTTAACCGGGGGTGCGAACACCGGGGAGCTGTTTTTT. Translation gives CASSLTGGANTGELFF. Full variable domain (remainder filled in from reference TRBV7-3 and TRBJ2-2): GAGVSQTPSNKVTEKGKYVELRCDPISGHTALYWYRQSLGQGPEFLIYFQGTGAADDSGLPNDRFFAVRPEGSVSTLKIQRTERGDSAVYLCASSLTGGANTGELFFGEGSRLTVL.